These 18 T cell receptor beta chains were sequenced from one sample in a study of blood T cell repertoires in COVID-19. Profiling relied on immunoSEQ multiplex PCR, and the TCRdb table lists in-frame clones only, not all of them. The sample records roughly 100,000 clones, approximately 87% being singletons. The material sequenced was peripheral blood. The receptors come from a human donor in a cohort sampled during active COVID-19.

This sequence joins TRBV7-8 and TRBJ2-6, with a weak D call TRBD1 (6 bases). With 3 bases removed from V and 2 bases from J, the gap between germline ends came to 11 bases. The CDR3 covers 16 residues. Looked up from germline, CDR1 is SGHVS and CDR2 is FQNEAQ. CDR3 DNA sequence: TGTGCCAGCAGCTTCCACAGGGCTGCTGGGGCCAACGTCCTGACTTTC. It codes for CASSFHRAAGANVLTF.

Only a few counts were recorded for this clone. This chain uses TRBV5-6 with TRBJ2-7; 10 bases are shared with TRBD2. The V and J ends lost 5 bases and 12 bases, in that order; junction bases with no gene match: 14. Germline assignment: CDR1 SGHDT and CDR2 YYEEEE. The CDR3 consists of 14 residues. The chain's CDR3 is CASRKLAGPPAGYF. Written as DNA, the CDR3 is TGTGCCAGCAGAAAACTAGCGGGACCTCCCGCGGGGTACTTC.

CDR3 sequence reads: CATSDSRTGEAFF. In nucleotides, the CDR3 is TGTGCCACCAGTGATTCGCGGACAGGGGAAGCTTTCTTT. The chain links TRBV24-1 to TRBJ1-1; 8 bases line up with TRBD1. The V segment lost 2 bases and the J segment 8 bases; nucleotides outside the gene matches: 3. Germline V lookup: CDR1 KGHDR, CDR2 SFDVKD. The CDR3 is 13 residues long.

The V call is TRBV4-3, the J call TRBJ2-4, with 10 nucleotides matching TRBD2. CDR3 length: 19 residues. V was pared by 1 base and J by 2 bases, with 11 bases of the junction left unmatched. Germline V gene data show CDR1 as LGHNA and CDR2 as YSLEER. The DNA for the CDR3 is TGCGCCAGCAGCCAAGTGGTCTCTAGCGGGAGCTTCTCCAAAAACATTCAGTACTTC. Protein product: CASSQVVSSGSFSKNIQYF.

The chain is built from TRBV6-5 and TRBJ1-1; D is uncertain. Germline CDR1 reads MNHEY; CDR2 reads SVGAGI. The CDR3 is 15 amino acids. Trimming shortened V by 0 bases and J by 1 base, and 9 bases separated the two germline ends. The CDR3 bases are TGTGCCAGCAGTTACTCGACGGCGGGGAACACTGAAGCTTTCTTT. Its translation is CASSYSTAGNTEAFF.

In the case of this clone: The junction and the germline gene differ at one end; a read error may be behind it. The chain carries TRBV7-7 and TRBJ2-1, with D hard to call. This CDR3 is 13 amino acids long. In germline, CDR1 is SSHAT, CDR2 FNYEAQ (reference sequence). The CDR3 reads CASSLDSHNEQFF. DNA of the CDR3: TGTGCTAGCAGCTTAGACTCCCACAATGAGCAGTTCTTC.

The chain recombines TRBV2 with TRBJ2-1, with 7 bases matching TRBD2. CDR3 size: 14 residues. Germline-derived CDR1 and CDR2 are SNHLY and FYNNEI. V trimming: 4 bases; J trimming: 9 bases; junction bases outside the gene matches: 9. The CDR3 DNA sequence: TGTGCCAGCAGTGGGGTGGCGGGAGTCGGTGAGCAGTTCTTC. Protein product: CASSGVAGVGEQFF.

This rearrangement joins TRBV2 to TRBJ2-1; the match to TRBD2 covers 9 bases. The CDR3 has 15 amino acids. Germline V gene lookup returns CDR1 SNHLY and CDR2 FYNNEI. J lost 1 base, V lost 7 bases, and 5 bases had no gene match. CDR3 in DNA: TGTGCCAGCATAACGCGGGAGGGATCCTACAATGAGCAGTTCTTC. It yields the protein CASITREGSYNEQFF.

Only one count was recorded for this clone. The rearrangement uses TRBV15 and TRBJ2-5, with 8 bases that match TRBD1. Per germline, CDR1 LNHNV and CDR2 YYDKDF (reference sequence). CDR3 length equals 15 residues. With 5 bases clipped from V and 5 bases from J, the junction kept 10 bases outside the gene matches. The CDR3 is CATSSRAGGGETQYF. The CDR3 region has the DNA TGTGCCACCAGCTCCCGGGCAGGGGGCGGCGAGACCCAGTACTTC.

The chain has TRBV20-1 and TRBJ1-4; TRBD1 aligns across 7 bases. The trim removed 3 bases at V and 4 bases at J, leaving 5 bases unmatched. CDR3 length: 14 residues. Germline CDR1 reads DFQATT; CDR2 reads SNEGSKA (reference sequence). CDR3 loop: CSASSGQFNEKLFF. DNA of the CDR3: TGCAGTGCTAGTTCGGGACAGTTTAATGAAAAACTGTTTTTT.

The DNA of the CDR3 is TGTGCCAGCAGAACACAGGAGTTCACCGGGGAGCTGTTTTTT. Protein product: CASRTQEFTGELFF. V is TRBV6-5 and J is TRBJ2-2, with D tentatively TRBD1 (5 bases). Trimming pared 6 bases from V and 4 bases from J, leaving 12 bases between. The CDR3 contains 14 residues. CDR1 MNHEY and CDR2 SVGAGI come from the germline V gene.

This clone occurred once. The DNA for the CDR3 is TGCGCCAGCAGCCAAGATGGCCAGGCCTATGGCTACACCTTC. It translates to CASSQDGQAYGYTF. This sequence joins TRBV4-1 and TRBJ1-2; no definite D call. The CDR3 consists of 14 residues. With 0 bases removed from V and 4 bases from J, the gap between germline ends came to 9 bases. Germline CDR1 and CDR2: MGHRA and YSYEKL.

The gene calls are TRBV10-3 and TRBJ1-4; D unresolved. Germline V gene data show CDR1 as ENHRY and CDR2 as SYGVKD. This CDR3 is 17 amino acids long. Trimming took 0 bases from V and 4 from J, leaving 15 bases between them. CDR3 in DNA: TGTGCCATCAGTGAGTCGGATGGAGGTCGGGGTAATGAAAAACTGTTTTTT. Amino acids: CAISESDGGRGNEKLFF.

The chain combines TRBV6-5 with TRBJ2-2; D not certain. Trimming stripped 0 bases from V and 5 bases from J, with 7 bases between. CDR1 and CDR2 from the germline V gene are MNHEY and SVGAGI. The CDR3 is made up of 14 amino acids. The CDR3 region has the DNA TGTGCCAGCAGTTACTCGACGGGTACCGGGGAGCTGTTTTTT. The encoded protein is CASSYSTGTGELFF.

The genes are TRBV27 and TRBJ2-7; D is unresolved. Per the germline V gene, CDR1 is MNHEY and CDR2 is SMNVEV (reference sequence). The CDR3 length is 16 residues. The germline V and J ends were trimmed by 1 base and 3 bases, with 16 bases remaining between them. CDR3: CASSLLAGQDNYEQYF. The CDR3 DNA follows: TGTGCCAGCAGTTTATTGGCTGGCCAAGATAACTACGAGCAGTACTTC.

This clone was counted ten times or more. V usage is TRBV7-3 and J usage is TRBJ2-2, with TRBD1 matching over 12 bases. The germline V gene has CDR1 SGHTA and CDR2 FQGTGA. V was clipped by 5 bases and J by 0 bases; unmatched bases: 10. CDR3 length: 19 amino acids. The CDR3 DNA reads as TGTGCCAGCAGCCGATTCACCGGGACAGGGGGCGCGAACACCGGGGAGCTGTTTTTT. The encoded protein is CASSRFTGTGGANTGELFF. The complete variable domain, with remaining parts taken from reference TRBV7-3 and TRBJ2-2, reads GAGVSQTPSNKVTEKGKYVELRCDPISGHTALYWYRQSLGQGPEFLIYFQGTGAADDSGLPNDRFFAVRPEGSVSTLKIQRTERGDSAVYLCASSRFTGTGGANTGELFFGEGSRLTVL.

This chain links TRBV7-3 with TRBJ2-5; TRBD2 matches at 9 bases. The trim removed 0 bases at V and 10 bases at J, leaving 3 bases unmatched. The CDR3 loop spans 13 amino acids. CDR1 is SGHTA and CDR2 is FQGTGA in the germline V gene. CDR3 sequence: CASSLTGREGQYF. CDR3 in DNA: TGTGCCAGCAGCTTAACGGGGCGGGAGGGCCAGTACTTC. The complete variable domain, with remaining parts taken from reference TRBV7-3 and TRBJ2-5, reads GAGVSQTPSNKVTEKGKYVELRCDPISGHTALYWYRQSLGQGPEFLIYFQGTGAADDSGLPNDRFFAVRPEGSVSTLKIQRTERGDSAVYLCASSLTGREGQYFGPGTRLLVL.

The gene calls are TRBV19 and TRBJ2-1; 8 positions agree with TRBD1. The ends lost 4 bases at V and 2 bases at J; junction bases unmatched: 7. This CDR3 contains 16 residues. The V gene's germline CDR1 is LNHDA and CDR2 SQIVND (reference sequence). CDR3 region: CASSTHRGDPYNEQFF. The CDR3 region has the DNA TGTGCCAGTAGTACCCACAGGGGGGATCCCTACAATGAGCAGTTCTTC.